The T cell receptor (beta chain) under discussion was sequenced for a study of Ad26.COV2.S vaccination and SARS-CoV-2 variants. The overall study: Administration of Ad26.COV2.S was intramuscular, either once or twice 56 days apart.

Regarding the study as a whole: Higher spike-specific TCR breadth was found in vaccine recipients than in placebo recipients.

Points on this clone: Its antigen is unknown.

The treatment here: about 20 received Ad26.COV2.S at low or high dose, single or two shots; about 5 received placebo; per-sample allocation not given. Sampling occurred on day 63 after the first vaccine or placebo injection. The repertoire was sequenced with immunoSEQ multiplex PCR; TCRdb's copy has only in-frame clones and lacks some. The sample yields some 420,000 clones, 85% to 90% seen once. The CDR3 sequence is 16 residues long. V lost 5 bases, J lost 4 bases, and 21 bases lay in between. The germline V gene has CDR1 LGHDT and CDR2 YNNKEL (reference sequence). This TCR was recovered from a person aged 18 to 65 who received the Ad26.COV2.S COVID-19 vaccine or a placebo. Sequences were derived from peripheral blood, sampled in a trial of Ad26.COV2.S vaccine versus placebo. This sequence joins TRBV3-1 (or the pseudogene TRBV3-2) and TRBJ2-7, with D possibly being TRBD1 (6 bases). The CDR3 sequence is CASSDNGDKRFYEQYF. Here the CDR3 DNA reads TGTGCCAGCAGCGATAATGGGGACAAAAGATTTTACGAGCAGTACTTC.